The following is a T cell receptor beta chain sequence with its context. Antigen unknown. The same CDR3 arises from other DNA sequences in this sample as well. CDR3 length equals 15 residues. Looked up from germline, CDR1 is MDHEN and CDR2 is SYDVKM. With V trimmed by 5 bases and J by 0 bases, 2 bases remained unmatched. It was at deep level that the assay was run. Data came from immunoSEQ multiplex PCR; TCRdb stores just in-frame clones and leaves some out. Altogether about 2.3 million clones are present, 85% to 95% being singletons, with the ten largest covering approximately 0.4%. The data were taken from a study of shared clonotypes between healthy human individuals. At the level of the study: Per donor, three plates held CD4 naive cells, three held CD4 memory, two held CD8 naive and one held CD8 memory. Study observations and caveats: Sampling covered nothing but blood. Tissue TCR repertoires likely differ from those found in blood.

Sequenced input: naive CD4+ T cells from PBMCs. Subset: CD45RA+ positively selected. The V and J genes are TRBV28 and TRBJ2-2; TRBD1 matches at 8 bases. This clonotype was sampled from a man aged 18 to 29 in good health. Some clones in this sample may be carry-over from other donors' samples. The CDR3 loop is CASSPGGANTGELFF. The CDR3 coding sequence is TGTGCCAGCAGTCCAGGGGGCGCGAACACCGGGGAGCTGTTTTTT. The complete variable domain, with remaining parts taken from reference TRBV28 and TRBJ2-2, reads DVKVTQSSRYLVKRTGEKVFLECVQDMDHENMFWYRQDPGLGLRLIYFSYDVKMKEKGDIPEGYSVSREKKERFSLILESASTNQTSMYLCASSPGGANTGELFFGEGSRLTVL.